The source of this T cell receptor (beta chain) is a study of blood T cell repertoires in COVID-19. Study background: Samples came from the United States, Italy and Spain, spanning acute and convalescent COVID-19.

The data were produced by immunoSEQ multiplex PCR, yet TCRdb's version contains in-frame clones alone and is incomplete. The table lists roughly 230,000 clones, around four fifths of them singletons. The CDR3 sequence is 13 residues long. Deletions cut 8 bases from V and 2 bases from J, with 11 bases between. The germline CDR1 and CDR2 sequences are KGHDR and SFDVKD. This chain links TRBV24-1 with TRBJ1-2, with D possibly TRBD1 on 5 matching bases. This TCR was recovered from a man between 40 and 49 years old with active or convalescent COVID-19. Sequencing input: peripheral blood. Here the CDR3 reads CATTVDSNYGYTF. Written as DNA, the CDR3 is TGTGCCACCACCGTTGACAGCAACTATGGCTACACCTTC.